Listed here are 21 T cell receptor beta chains from one sample, sequenced in a study of blood T cell repertoires in COVID-19 (dated by TCRdb to 2019 to 2021). Libraries were prepared through the immunoSEQ multiplex PCR assay. TCRdb limited this immuneACCESS table to in-frame rearrangements with V and J called. A share of clones is missing; checked studies link under half to unresolved V genes, and the rest is unexplained. Counted in this sample were approximately 430,000 clones; about nine tenths of them appeared once. In total, the top ten clones hold almost 1.5% of the sample. Sequencing used peripheral blood. The receptors shown here come from a woman in her twenties or thirties with active or convalescent COVID-19.

CDR3 residues: CASSLPDSTMNTEAFF. The CDR3 nucleotides read TGTGCCAGCAGCTTGCCCGACAGCACTATGAACACTGAAGCTTTCTTT. This rearrangement joins TRBV5-6 to TRBJ1-1; a weak D match, TRBD1 (5 bases). Germline loops: CDR1 SGHDT, CDR2 YYEEEE. V gave up 1 base and J gave up 0 bases, with 13 bases separating them. CDR3 length: 16 amino acids. The whole variable domain, remainder taken from reference TRBV5-6 and TRBJ1-1, is DAGVTQSPTHLIKTRGQQVTLRCSPKSGHDTVSWYQQALGQGPQFIFQYYEEEERQRGNFPDRFSGHQFPNYSSELNVNALLLGDSALYLCASSLPDSTMNTEAFFGQGTRLTVV.

The J gene is TRBJ1-3, the V gene TRBV6-1; D is undetermined. The CDR3 totals 16 residues. Germline assignment: CDR1 MNHNS and CDR2 SASEGT. V was pared by 1 base and J by 0 bases, with 10 bases between. The chain's CDR3 is CASSEGLSSSGNTIYF. CDR3 sequence (DNA): TGTGCCAGCAGTGAAGGACTGTCTAGCTCTGGAAACACCATATATTTT.

This CDR3 reads CASSIVAATNEKLFF. The CDR3 DNA is TGTGCCAGTAGTATCGTGGCGGCAACTAATGAAAAACTGTTTTTT. J is TRBJ1-4 and V is TRBV19; D gene uncertain. The CDR3 is made up of 15 amino acids. V was pared by 3 bases and J by 0 bases, with 8 bases between. Germline V gene lookup returns CDR1 LNHDA and CDR2 SQIVND (reference sequence).

V gene TRBV19 combines with J gene TRBJ2-7, with TRBD1 matching over 9 bases. The CDR3 covers 14 residues. J was trimmed by 6 bases and V by 5 bases; bases with no gene match: 8. The germline CDR1 and CDR2 sequences are LNHDA and SQIVND (reference sequence). The CDR3 DNA follows: TGTGCCAGTAGTCAAACAGGGGGCAGCTTCGAGCAGTACTTC. This gives the protein CASSQTGGSFEQYF.

The CDR3 reads CASSQAGGMNTEAFF. The CDR3 DNA sequence: TGTGCCAGCAGCCAGGCCGGGGGGATGAACACTGAAGCTTTCTTT. The gene calls are TRBV11-1 and TRBJ1-1, with D maybe TRBD1 (5 bases). The germline CDR1 and CDR2 sequences are SGHAT and FQDESV (reference sequence). This CDR3 contains 15 residues. The V gene lost 5 bases and the J gene lost 0 bases, with 13 bases spanning the gap.

CDR3: CSGEMAGGYNEQFF. The CDR3 DNA reads as TGCAGCGGGGAGATGGCGGGAGGGTACAATGAGCAGTTCTTC. The rearrangement joins TRBV29-1 to TRBJ2-1, with TRBD2 matching over 9 bases. CDR1 and CDR2 from the germline V gene are SQVTM and ANQGSEA. The CDR3 is 14 amino acids. Trimming took 7 bases from V and 4 from J; bases not matched to a gene: 8.

The rearrangement links TRBV10-3 to TRBJ2-7; 7 nucleotides line up with TRBD1. The CDR3 spans 15 residues. V lost 0 bases to trimming and J lost 2 bases; unmatched junction nucleotides: 4. Germline values: CDR1 ENHRY, CDR2 SYGVKD. The CDR3 nucleotides are TGTGCCATCAGTGAGTCCTTACAGGGGACCTACGAGCAGTACTTC. Its protein product is CAISESLQGTYEQYF.

This sequence joins TRBV5-8 and TRBJ1-1; the D gene is possibly TRBD1 (5 bases). Germline CDR1 SGHTS, CDR2 YDEGEE. The V and J ends lost 3 bases and 5 bases respectively, with 14 bases between them. There are 14 residues in the CDR3. CDR3 protein: CASSWGPGGTEAFF. The DNA of the CDR3 is TGTGCCAGCAGCTGGGGCCCTGGGGGGACTGAAGCTTTCTTT.

This clone was seen a few times. This chain links TRBV19 with TRBJ1-6, with 9 bases lining up with TRBD1. The trim removed 10 bases at V and 12 bases at J, leaving 13 bases unmatched. There are 14 residues in the CDR3. In germline, CDR1 is LNHDA, CDR2 SQIVND (reference sequence). CDR3 sequence reads: CATNTGGPLEPLHF. The CDR3 DNA follows: TGTGCCACAAACACAGGGGGCCCCCTCGAACCCCTCCACTTT.

This clone was found once. The CDR3 loop reads CASSGSSGNIQYF. The CDR3 bases are TGTGCCAGCAGCGGGTCTAGCGGAAACATTCAGTACTTC. The V call is TRBV5-6, the J call TRBJ2-4, with 7 bases matching TRBD2. This CDR3 has 13 residues. V lost 4 bases and J lost 6; bases outside the gene matches: 4. Germline V CDR1 and CDR2: SGHDT, YYEEEE.

The V and J genes are TRBV30 and TRBJ1-2, with unresolved D. CDR1 and CDR2 (germline): GTSNPN, SVGIG (reference sequence). The CDR3 covers 12 residues. Trimming took 4 bases from V and 2 from J, leaving 8 bases between them. The CDR3, as DNA: TGTGCCTGGACCAGGAGGAACTATGGCTACACCTTC. This codes for CAWTRRNYGYTF.

The chain carries TRBV2 and TRBJ2-1; D not resolved. The CDR3 contains 12 residues. V gave up 4 bases and J gave up 12 bases, with 13 bases separating them. Germline CDR1 reads SNHLY; CDR2 reads FYNNEI. DNA for the CDR3: TGTGCCAGCAGTGGCGGCTCCCAAGGGCAGTTCTTC. It translates to CASSGGSQGQFF.

The J gene is TRBJ1-2, the V gene TRBV5-1; no firm D call. The CDR3 runs 14 residues. Germline V lookup: CDR1 SGHRS, CDR2 YFSETQ. Trimming took off 4 bases at V and 0 bases at J, with 10 bases between the two ends. The DNA for the CDR3 is TGCGCCAGCAGCCCCGTTACAGCTAACTATGGCTACACCTTC. Protein product: CASSPVTANYGYTF.

The chain employs TRBV10-3 and TRBJ2-7; D not certain. The CDR3 extends over 14 amino acids. The germline V gene encodes CDR1 ENHRY and CDR2 SYGVKD. Between the trimmed V and J ends, which lost 6 bases and 6 bases, there was a span of 18 bases. CDR3 region: CAIRPTPPSGEQYF. CDR3 sequence (DNA): TGTGCCATCAGACCGACTCCACCTTCGGGCGAGCAGTACTTC.

The V gene is TRBV21-1, the J gene TRBJ2-7; the listed D gene, TRBD1, was not tested against the DNA. TRBV21-1 is a documented pseudogene. The CDR3 is 17 amino acids. DNA for the CDR3: TGTGCCAGCAGCACTACAGGGCCCATCACTCCTTACTACGAGCAGTACTTC. It yields the protein CASSTTGPITPYYEQYF.

The chain carries TRBV19 and TRBJ2-7, with 11 positions matching TRBD1. Germline V gene data show CDR1 as LNHDA and CDR2 as SQIVND (reference sequence). The CDR3 runs 15 residues. With V trimmed by 5 bases and J by 4 bases, 7 bases remained unmatched. The CDR3 coding sequence is TGTGCCAGTAGTGCCCGGACAGGGGGCTCGTACGAGCAGTACTTC. Residues: CASSARTGGSYEQYF.

V is TRBV24-1 and J is TRBJ1-1; the D gene is possibly TRBD1 (5 bases). The CDR3 covers 13 residues. The V end was cut by 4 bases, the J end by 2 bases, with 7 bases between. Germline-derived CDR1 and CDR2 are KGHDR and SFDVKD. CDR3 nucleotide sequence: TGTGCCACCAGTGACAGGGCTAACACTGAAGCTTTCTTT. Translating gives CATSDRANTEAFF.

This sequence joins TRBV5-5 and TRBJ1-1; D perhaps matches TRBD1 (6 bases). V was shortened by 2 bases and J by 5 bases, with 19 bases between the two germline ends. Germline loops: CDR1 SGHKS, CDR2 YYEKEE (reference sequence). The CDR3 has 16 residues. CDR3 DNA sequence: TGTGCCAGCAGCTTCGATCTTCGGGGGGCAGGAACTGAAGCTTTCTTT. It is translated as CASSFDLRGAGTEAFF.

This chain connects TRBV7-2 to TRBJ2-2, with TRBD2 identical over 13 bases. This CDR3 comprises 14 residues. V shed 10 bases, J shed 5 bases, and the junction held 4 bases outside the gene matches. From germline, CDR1 is SGHTA and CDR2 FQGNSA. CDR3 bases: TGTGCCACCCTACTAGCGGGAGGGACCGGGGAGCTGTTTTTT. As protein: CATLLAGGTGELFF.

A note on this clone: This sample also contains other DNA sequences that code for the same CDR3. The V gene is TRBV5-4, the J gene TRBJ2-7; D unclear. Trimming left V 0 bases short and J 5 bases short, with 6 bases between. CDR1 is SGHNT, CDR2 YYREEE, per germline (reference sequence). The CDR3 loop spans 12 amino acids. DNA for the CDR3: TGTGCCAGCAGCTTGGACAGTAACGAGCAGTACTTC. Its protein is CASSLDSNEQYF.

The gene calls are TRBV7-8 and TRBJ2-3, with 13 bases identical to TRBD2. Germline CDR1 is SGHVS and CDR2 is FQNEAQ. The J segment lost 2 bases and the V segment lost 5 bases, leaving 10 bases of the junction unmatched. This CDR3 is built from 18 residues. As DNA, the CDR3 is TGTGCCAGCAGCGCTACTAGCGGGGGGGCACATTTCACAGATACGCAGTATTTT. Its translation: CASSATSGGAHFTDTQYF.